The 27 T cell receptor beta chains below come from one sample, sequenced in a study of T cell clonotyping in hematopoietic cell transplantation. The method was immunoSEQ multiplex PCR; TCRdb's version includes in-frame clones alone and lacks a portion of them. The data contain approximately 75,000 clones, 94% of them singletons. The source material was peripheral blood mononuclear cells. The receptors originated from a man aged 50 or older in good health. Some clones in this sample may be carry-over from other donors' samples.

CDR3 residues: CASSQDPGTGGTEAFF. The CDR3 nucleotides read TGCGCCAGCAGCCAAGATCCCGGGACAGGGGGGACTGAAGCTTTCTTT. This rearrangement joins TRBV4-3 to TRBJ1-1, with TRBD1 matching 11 bases. The V gene's germline CDR1 is LGHNA and CDR2 YSLEER. V shed 0 bases and J 5 bases; nucleotides not matched to a gene: 5. There are 16 residues in the CDR3.

This clone was seen just once. V usage is TRBV29-1 and J usage is TRBJ2-1; TRBD2 might be the D (5 bases). V lost 6 bases, J lost 1 base, and 13 bases lay in between. This CDR3 has 14 amino acids. The germline V gene has CDR1 SQVTM and CDR2 ANQGSEA. CDR3 bases: TGCAGCGTGAGGACGGGGATATCCTACAATGAGCAGTTCTTC. Residues: CSVRTGISYNEQFF.

This clone qualifies as medium-sized (0.01 to 0.1%). V gene TRBV14 combines with J gene TRBJ1-1, with TRBD1 identical over 9 bases. Germline CDR1 SGHDN, CDR2 FVKESK. V lost 6 bases and J lost 0; bases outside the gene matches: 14. The CDR3 spans 18 residues. As DNA, the CDR3 is TGTGCCAGCAGAGAATCGGGACAGGGTAACAGATTGAACACTGAAGCTTTCTTT. It yields the protein CASRESGQGNRLNTEAFF.

V gene TRBV28 combines with J gene TRBJ2-1; 12 nucleotides match TRBD2. Unmatched junction bases numbered 10, after V lost 5 bases and J lost 5 bases. Germline lookup yields CDR1 MDHEN and CDR2 SYDVKM. This CDR3 is 17 amino acids long. CDR3: CASSPSASGRANNEQFF. The CDR3 region has the DNA TGTGCCAGCAGTCCATCGGCTAGCGGGAGGGCTAACAATGAGCAGTTCTTC.

V gene TRBV11-2 combines with J gene TRBJ1-6, with D hard to call. Germline CDR1 and CDR2: SGHAT and FQNNGV. This CDR3 is 17 amino acids long. Between the trimmed V and J ends, which lost 5 bases and 0 bases, there was a span of 14 bases. CDR3 loop: CASSVRQLGSYNSPLHF. The DNA of the CDR3 is TGTGCCAGCAGCGTCCGGCAGCTGGGCTCCTATAATTCACCCCTCCACTTT. The variable domain in full, completed from reference TRBV11-2 and TRBJ1-6, reads EAGVAQSPRYKIIEKRQSVAFWCNPISGHATLYWYQQILGQGPKLLIQFQNNGVVDDSQLPKDRFSAERLKGVDSTLKIQPAKLEDSAVYLCASSVRQLGSYNSPLHFGNGTRLTVT.

The chain has TRBV6-1 and TRBJ1-3; 7 bases are a match to TRBD1. The V gene's germline CDR1 is MNHNS and CDR2 SASEGT. After removal of 6 bases from V and 4 bases from J, the junction contained 6 bases not matched to a gene. The CDR3 sequence is 14 residues long. For the CDR3, the DNA is TGTGCCAGCAGAACGACAGGGAGAGGAAACACCATATATTTT. Translation gives CASRTTGRGNTIYF.

V is TRBV7-9 and J is TRBJ1-6, with TRBD1 identical over 7 bases. V dropped 5 bases and J dropped 5; count of bases not matched to a gene: 6. CDR1 SEHNR and CDR2 FQNEAQ come from the germline V gene (reference sequence). The CDR3 contains 15 residues. CDR3 sequence: CASSRRDSNNSPLHF. DNA for the CDR3: TGTGCCAGCAGCAGGCGGGACAGTAATAATTCACCCCTCCACTTT.

The rearrangement joins TRBV7-4 to TRBJ1-5, with a tentative D call TRBD1 (6 bases). The germline V gene has CDR1 SGHVT and CDR2 SQSDAQ. The CDR3 is made up of 16 amino acids. V lost 1 base and J lost 8, with 18 bases in between. DNA for the CDR3: TGTGCCAGCAGCTTAGGGTGGGCAGGGGATTACAAGCCCCAGCATTTT. Amino acids: CASSLGWAGDYKPQHF.

This clone showed up just once. This rearrangement joins TRBV14 to TRBJ1-1; 12 positions agree with TRBD1. CDR1 and CDR2 from the germline V gene are SGHDN and FVKESK. The V gene end was trimmed by 7 bases and the J gene end by 7 bases; junction bases not matched to a gene: 10. CDR3 length: 15 residues. The CDR3 DNA follows: TGTGCCAGCAAAGGTCCGGGACAGGGGGCCGGTGAAGCTTTCTTT. It specifies CASKGPGQGAGEAFF.

The chain joins TRBV30 to TRBJ2-1, with TRBD2 as a possible D gene (6 bases). Germline CDR1 reads GTSNPN; CDR2 reads SVGIG (reference sequence). V was shortened by 3 bases and J by 9 bases, with 15 bases between the two germline ends. The CDR3 length is 13 residues. CDR3 protein: CAWSRVMGGEQFF. CDR3 bases: TGTGCCTGGAGCAGGGTGATGGGGGGTGAGCAGTTCTTC.

V gene TRBV4-2 combines with J gene TRBJ1-1; no definite D call. Germline V gene lookup returns CDR1 LGHNA and CDR2 YNFKEQ. Trimming left V 3 bases short and J 1 base short, with 12 bases between. This CDR3 spans 15 amino acids. The CDR3 nucleotides are TGTGCCAGCAGCCAGTCCACAGTGACGAACACTGAAGCTTTCTTT. Its translation is CASSQSTVTNTEAFF.

This chain links TRBV20-1 with TRBJ2-1; D remains ambiguous. The CDR3 spans 11 residues. Trimming shortened V by 6 bases and J by 3 bases, and 6 bases separated the two germline ends. CDR1 and CDR2 from the germline V gene are DFQATT and SNEGSKA (reference sequence). The CDR3 bases are TGCAGTGCCCTCATCTACAATGAGCAGTTCTTC. This encodes CSALIYNEQFF.

The chain combines TRBV25-1 with TRBJ1-3; 7 bases agree with TRBD1. CDR1 MGHDK and CDR2 SYGVNS come from the germline V gene. V shed 6 bases, J shed 1 base, and the junction held 6 bases outside the gene matches. The CDR3 is 15 residues long. The CDR3 DNA follows: TGTGCCAGCAGGCCCAGGGGGGCTTCTGGAAACACCATATATTTT. It translates to CASRPRGASGNTIYF.

This clone was seen just once. J is TRBJ2-4 and V is TRBV19; D remains ambiguous. The V gene's germline CDR1 is LNHDA and CDR2 SQIVND (reference sequence). Deletions cut 5 bases from V and 0 bases from J, with 14 bases between. The CDR3 loop spans 16 amino acids. CDR3 residues: CASSGRPSLAKNIQYF. The CDR3 bases are TGTGCCAGTAGTGGGCGACCCAGCTTAGCCAAAAACATTCAGTACTTC. Looking up the rest from reference TRBV19 and TRBJ2-4 gives the full variable domain: DGGITQSPKYLFRKEGQNVTLSCEQNLNHDAMYWYRQDPGQGLRLIYYSQIVNDFQKGDIAEGYSVSREKKESFPLTVTSAQKNPTAFYLCASSGRPSLAKNIQYFGAGTRLSVL.

The chain combines TRBV19 with TRBJ1-5, with TRBD1 matching over 7 bases. The CDR3 covers 17 residues. The junction had 12 bases not matched to a gene; V was cut back by 1 base and J by 6 bases. Germline CDR1 reads LNHDA; CDR2 reads SQIVND (reference sequence). The CDR3: CASSIGPMRRGRQPQHF. CDR3 bases: TGTGCCAGTAGTATAGGCCCCATGCGGAGGGGGCGTCAGCCCCAGCATTTT. The full variable domain, in which reference TRBV19 and TRBJ1-5 provide the parts outside the CDR3, is DGGITQSPKYLFRKEGQNVTLSCEQNLNHDAMYWYRQDPGQGLRLIYYSQIVNDFQKGDIAEGYSVSREKKESFPLTVTSAQKNPTAFYLCASSIGPMRRGRQPQHFGDGTRLSIL.

V usage is TRBV11-2 and J usage is TRBJ2-5; TRBD2 agrees at 10 bases. In germline, CDR1 is SGHAT, CDR2 FQNNGV. V lost 6 bases and J lost 5; bases outside the gene matches: 12. The length of the CDR3 is 16 residues. This chain's CDR3 is CASRQTSGTNRETQYF. The CDR3 DNA reads TGTGCCAGCAGACAAACTAGCGGGACGAACCGGGAGACCCAGTACTTC.

The chain joins TRBV11-2 to TRBJ2-2; D might be TRBD1 (5 bases). This CDR3 is 14 amino acids long. Per germline, CDR1 SGHAT and CDR2 FQNNGV. The V and J ends lost 5 bases and 1 base respectively, with 8 bases between them. CDR3 residues: CASSHDRNTGELFF. The CDR3, as DNA: TGTGCCAGCAGCCACGACAGGAACACCGGGGAGCTGTTTTTT.

The rearrangement links TRBV5-1 to TRBJ2-1; 10 positions match TRBD2. V shed 5 bases and J 4 bases; nucleotides not matched to a gene: 12. From germline, CDR1 is SGHRS and CDR2 YFSETQ. The CDR3 covers 17 residues. CDR3 protein: CASRFNAGTSAYNEQFF. DNA for the CDR3: TGCGCCAGCAGATTTAATGCCGGGACTAGCGCATACAATGAGCAGTTCTTC. Filled out from reference TRBV5-1 and TRBJ2-1, the complete variable domain reads KAGVTQTPRYLIKTRGQQVTLSCSPISGHRSVSWYQQTPGQGLQFLFEYFSETQRNKGNFPGRFSGRQFSNSRSEMNVSTLELGDSALYLCASRFNAGTSAYNEQFFGPGTRLTVL.

The chain has TRBV28 and TRBJ2-5; 7 bases are shared with TRBD1. The length of the CDR3 is 14 residues. V trimming: 2 bases; J trimming: 2 bases; junction bases outside the gene matches: 2. Germline V CDR1 and CDR2: MDHEN, SYDVKM. As DNA, the CDR3 is TGTGCCAGCAGTTTAGCGACAGGGCAAGAGACCCAGTACTTC. Translation: CASSLATGQETQYF.

The V gene is TRBV10-3, the J gene TRBJ2-7; TRBD2 might be the D (6 bases). Germline V CDR1 and CDR2: ENHRY, SYGVKD. Between the trimmed V and J ends, which lost 0 bases and 4 bases, there was a span of 13 bases. The CDR3 is made up of 15 amino acids. As DNA, the CDR3 is TGTGCCATCAGTGAGTCGGAGGGGTCCGGTTACGAGCAGTACTTC. Protein: CAISESEGSGYEQYF.

The chain links TRBV9 to TRBJ2-2; 8 bases map to TRBD1. Trimming cost V 0 bases and J 0 bases; bases outside gene matches: 1. The CDR3 has 16 amino acids. Germline V gives CDR1 SGDLS, CDR2 YYNGEE. The CDR3 DNA reads as TGTGCCAGCAGCGTAGGACAGGGGTCGAACACCGGGGAGCTGTTTTTT. This gives the protein CASSVGQGSNTGELFF. Filled out from reference TRBV9 and TRBJ2-2, the complete variable domain reads DSGVTQTPKHLITATGQRVTLRCSPRSGDLSVYWYQQSLDQGLQFLIQYYNGEERAKGNILERFSAQQFPDLHSELNLSSLELGDSALYFCASSVGQGSNTGELFFGEGSRLTVL.

The V call is TRBV5-1, the J call TRBJ2-1; a weak D match, TRBD1 (5 bases). Germline V gene lookup returns CDR1 SGHRS and CDR2 YFSETQ. CDR3 size: 15 residues. V gave up 0 bases and J gave up 2 bases, with 9 bases separating them. The DNA for the CDR3 is TGCGCCAGCAGCTTGGAGGTGACAGCCTACAATGAGCAGTTCTTC. Translation: CASSLEVTAYNEQFF.

J is TRBJ2-3 and V is TRBV5-1, with 9 bases aligning to TRBD2. There are 17 residues in the CDR3. The V segment lost 4 bases and the J segment 3 bases; nucleotides outside the gene matches: 12. Per germline, CDR1 SGHRS and CDR2 YFSETQ. CDR3 bases: TGCGCCAGCAGCCTCGGCGGGAGGGGCTTTCGGACAGATACGCAGTATTTT. It encodes CASSLGGRGFRTDTQYF.

The V gene is TRBV28, the J gene TRBJ1-2, with unresolved D. The CDR3 consists of 14 residues. Germline values: CDR1 MDHEN, CDR2 SYDVKM. The V and J ends lost 3 bases and 7 bases respectively, with 15 bases between them. CDR3 amino acids: CASSLGGPIFGYTF. The CDR3, as DNA: TGTGCCAGCAGTTTGGGCGGGCCTATATTTGGCTACACCTTC.

This chain joins TRBV5-1 and TRBJ1-1, with 8 nucleotides matching TRBD1. The germline gives CDR1 SGHRS, CDR2 YFSETQ. V shed 2 bases, J shed 3 bases, and the junction held 3 bases outside the gene matches. The CDR3 is 14 amino acids. In DNA, the CDR3 is TGCGCCAGCAGCTTCCTGGACAGGGACACTGAAGCTTTCTTT. Encoded protein: CASSFLDRDTEAFF.

This chain links TRBV29-1 with TRBJ2-6; 11 bases map to TRBD1. Germline CDR1 reads SQVTM; CDR2 reads ANQGSEA. The ends lost 0 bases at V and 0 bases at J; junction bases unmatched: 22. The CDR3 is 24 residues long. The CDR3 protein is CSVEDRGWTGGSGDRRSGANVLTF. CDR3 nucleotide sequence: TGCAGCGTTGAAGATCGAGGGTGGACAGGGGGCTCTGGGGATCGACGCTCTGGGGCCAACGTCCTGACTTTC.

The chain couples TRBV28 to TRBJ2-7; 7 nucleotides match TRBD2. The CDR3 loop spans 15 amino acids. V was pared by 3 bases and J by 4 bases, with 9 bases of the junction left unmatched. Looked up from germline, CDR1 is MDHEN and CDR2 is SYDVKM. In nucleotides, the CDR3 is TGTGCCAGCAGTTTCCGGCCAGGGAGGGCATACGAGCAGTACTTC. It encodes CASSFRPGRAYEQYF.